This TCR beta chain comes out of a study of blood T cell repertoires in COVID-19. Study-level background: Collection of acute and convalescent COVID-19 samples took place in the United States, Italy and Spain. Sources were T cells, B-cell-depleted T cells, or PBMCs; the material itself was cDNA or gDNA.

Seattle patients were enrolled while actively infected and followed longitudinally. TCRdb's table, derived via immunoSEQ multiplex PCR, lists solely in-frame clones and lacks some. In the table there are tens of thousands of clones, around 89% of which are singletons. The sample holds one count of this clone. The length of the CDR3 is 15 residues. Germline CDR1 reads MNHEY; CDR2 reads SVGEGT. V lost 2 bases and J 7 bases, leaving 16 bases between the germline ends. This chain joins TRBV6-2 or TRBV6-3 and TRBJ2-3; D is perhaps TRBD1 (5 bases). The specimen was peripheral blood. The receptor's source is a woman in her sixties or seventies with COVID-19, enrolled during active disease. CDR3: CASSYQAQGRNTQYF. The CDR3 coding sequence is TGTGCCAGCAGTTACCAGGCCCAGGGCAGGAATACGCAGTATTTT.